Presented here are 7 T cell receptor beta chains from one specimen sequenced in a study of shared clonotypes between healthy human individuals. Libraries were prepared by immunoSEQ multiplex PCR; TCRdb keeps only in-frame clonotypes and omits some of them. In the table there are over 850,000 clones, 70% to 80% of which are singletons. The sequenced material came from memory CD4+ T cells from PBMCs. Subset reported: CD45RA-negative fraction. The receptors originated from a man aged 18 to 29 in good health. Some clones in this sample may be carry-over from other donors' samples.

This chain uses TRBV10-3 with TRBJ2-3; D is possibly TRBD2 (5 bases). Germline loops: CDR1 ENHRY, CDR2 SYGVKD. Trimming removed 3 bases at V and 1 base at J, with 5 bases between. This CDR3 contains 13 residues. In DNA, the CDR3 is TGTGCCATCAGTGATAGCGGCACAGATACGCAGTATTTT. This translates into CAISDSGTDTQYF.

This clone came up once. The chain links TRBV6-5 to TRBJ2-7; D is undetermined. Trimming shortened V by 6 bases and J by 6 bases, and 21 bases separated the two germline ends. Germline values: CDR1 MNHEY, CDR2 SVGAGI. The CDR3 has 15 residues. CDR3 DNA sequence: TGTGCCAGCAGATCTATACCGCGGACGGACCGCGAGCAGTACTTC. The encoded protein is CASRSIPRTDREQYF.

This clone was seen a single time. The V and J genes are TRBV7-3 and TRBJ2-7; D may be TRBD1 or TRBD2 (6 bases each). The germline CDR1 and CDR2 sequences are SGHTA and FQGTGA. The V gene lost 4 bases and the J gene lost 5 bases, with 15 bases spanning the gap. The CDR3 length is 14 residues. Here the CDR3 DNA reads TGTGCCAGCAGCTCACAGGGAGGTATCGACGAGCAGTACTTC. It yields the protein CASSSQGGIDEQYF.

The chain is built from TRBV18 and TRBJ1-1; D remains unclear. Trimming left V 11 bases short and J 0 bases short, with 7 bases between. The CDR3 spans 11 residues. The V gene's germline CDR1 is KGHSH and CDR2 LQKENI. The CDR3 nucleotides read TGTGCCTCTCTCATGAACACTGAAGCTTTCTTT. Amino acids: CASLMNTEAFF. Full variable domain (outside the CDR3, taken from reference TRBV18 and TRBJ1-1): NAGVMQNPRHLVRRRGQEARLRCSPMKGHSHVYWYRQLPEEGLKFMVYLQKENIIDESGMPKERFSAEFPKEGPSILRIQQVVRGDSAAYFCASLMNTEAFFGQGTRLTVV.

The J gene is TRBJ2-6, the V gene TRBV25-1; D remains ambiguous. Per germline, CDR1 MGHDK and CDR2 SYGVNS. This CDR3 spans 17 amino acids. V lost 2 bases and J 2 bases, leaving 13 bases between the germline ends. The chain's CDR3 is CASSEGLGFAGANVLTF. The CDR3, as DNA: TGTGCCAGCAGTGAAGGTCTGGGTTTCGCTGGGGCCAACGTCCTGACTTTC.

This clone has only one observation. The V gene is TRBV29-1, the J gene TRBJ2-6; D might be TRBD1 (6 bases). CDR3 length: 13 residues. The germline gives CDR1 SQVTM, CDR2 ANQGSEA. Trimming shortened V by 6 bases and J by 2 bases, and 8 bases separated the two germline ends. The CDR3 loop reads CSVQGPGANVLTF. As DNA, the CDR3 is TGCAGCGTACAGGGCCCTGGGGCCAACGTCCTGACTTTC.

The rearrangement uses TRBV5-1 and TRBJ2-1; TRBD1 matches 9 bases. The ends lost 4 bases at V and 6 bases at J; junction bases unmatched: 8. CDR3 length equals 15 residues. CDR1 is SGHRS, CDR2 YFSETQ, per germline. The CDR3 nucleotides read TGCGCCAGCAGCCAGAAACAGGGGGCAGGCAATGAGCAGTTCTTC. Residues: CASSQKQGAGNEQFF.